This T cell receptor beta chain is drawn from a study of T cell repertoires in cytomegalovirus infection. About this clonotype: The antigen remains undetermined. One end of the junction varies from germline; a read error may be responsible.

This CDR3 comprises 16 residues. Germline CDR1 reads MGHRA; CDR2 reads YSYEKL. Via MiXCR, TCRdb re-called the reads, giving one row per CDR3 protein. The table records roughly 7,900 distinct CDR3 sequences, less than 70% of them present only once. The sample taken for sequencing was PBMCs, sequenced either directly or after in vitro stimulation (not recorded which). The rearrangement joins TRBV4-1 to TRBJ2-1; D is ambiguous. The receptor comes from a human donor in good health (CMV status not recorded). Some clones in this sample may be carry-over from other donors' samples. The CDR3 reads CSISFLGISTYNEPCF. The CDR3 nucleotides are TGTTCCATCAGCTTTTTGGGAATATCCACCTACAATGAACCGTGCTTC.